A few counts support the clone carrying this T cell receptor (beta chain). Its antigen is not identified. This sample is part of a study of cytomegalovirus exposure and HLA in healthy donors. In the PCR, 60 Vbeta and 13 Jbeta primers were used. The repertoire was sequenced with immunoSEQ multiplex PCR; TCRdb's copy has only in-frame clones and lacks some. The table lists under 250,000 clones, around three quarters of them singletons. The study's findings and limits: Reportedly, a later analysis found an Asian-associated ancestry cluster had fewer N-insertions than the approximately 700-donor mean. Cytomegalovirus association was listed for 164 TCR beta chains. Later analysis revealed greater clonal expansion in HLA-associated TCR beta chains than in equally common others. The authors later linked a missense DCLRE1C variant to TCR beta V- and J-gene trimming.

The sequence derives from a man in his thirties or forties in good health and CMV-seronegative. Material for sequencing was PBMCs.

The CDR3 loop is CASSQKGFSGGRVYEQYF. DNA for the CDR3: TGTGCCAGCAGCCAAAAAGGGTTTAGCGGGGGGAGAGTCTACGAGCAGTACTTC. The chain has TRBV4-2 and TRBJ2-5; the match to TRBD2 covers 10 bases. The DNA end is a closer match to TRBJ2-7, so the J assignment may be wrong. Germline CDR1 and CDR2: LGHNA and YNFKEQ. The CDR3 loop spans 18 amino acids.